This T cell receptor (beta chain) was obtained from a study of blood T cell repertoires in COVID-19. V shed 3 bases and J 3 bases; nucleotides not matched to a gene: 6. The CDR3 is 15 residues long. CDR1 and CDR2 from the germline V gene are SGHAT and FQNNGV. The table came from immunoSEQ multiplex PCR; TCRdb's copy has only in-frame clones and leaves some out. Of 130,000 to 150,000 clones listed, about 88% were seen once; the top ten hold 2% to 2.5%. Sequencing input: peripheral blood. V and J are TRBV11-2 and TRBJ2-7, with 9 bases fitting TRBD2. This clonotype originated in a human donor in a cohort sampled during active COVID-19. The CDR3 protein is CASSFSGSGSYEQYF. The CDR3 DNA reads as TGTGCCAGCAGCTTTTCGGGTAGCGGGAGCTACGAGCAGTACTTC.